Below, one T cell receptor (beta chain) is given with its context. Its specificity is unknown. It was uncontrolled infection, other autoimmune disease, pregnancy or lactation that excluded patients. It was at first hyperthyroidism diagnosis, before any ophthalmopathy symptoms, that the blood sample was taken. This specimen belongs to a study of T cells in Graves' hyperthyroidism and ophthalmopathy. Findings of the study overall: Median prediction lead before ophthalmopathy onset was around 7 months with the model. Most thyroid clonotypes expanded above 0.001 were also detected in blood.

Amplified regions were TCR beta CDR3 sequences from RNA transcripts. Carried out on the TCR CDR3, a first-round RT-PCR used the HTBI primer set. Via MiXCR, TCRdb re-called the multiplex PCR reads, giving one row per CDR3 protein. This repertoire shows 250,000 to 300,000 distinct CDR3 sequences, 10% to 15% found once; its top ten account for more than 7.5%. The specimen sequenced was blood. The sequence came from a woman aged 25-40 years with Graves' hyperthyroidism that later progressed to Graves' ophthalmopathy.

The CDR3 region has the DNA TGTGCCAGCAGTGGTACTGGAGTCCAGGCCTACGAGCAGTACTTC. Translating it yields CASSGTGVQAYEQYF. The chain uses TRBV6-1 and TRBJ2-7; D not resolved. Trimming cost V 4 bases and J 2 bases, with 15 bases left between them. The CDR3 sequence is 15 residues long. CDR1 is MNHNS, CDR2 SASEGT, per germline.